One and the same sample provided the 8 T cell receptor beta chains below, sequenced in a study of T cells of healthy individuals. MiXCR was run by TCRdb on the 5' RACE reads, yielding one entry per CDR3 protein. The table records around 63,000 distinct CDR3 sequences, roughly 17% of them present only once. These receptors were obtained from a human donor in good health.

The chain combines TRBV2 with TRBJ2-1; D ambiguous. The CDR3 is 13 residues long. With 7 bases removed from V and 2 bases from J, the gap between germline ends came to 9 bases. Germline V gene data show CDR1 as SNHLY and CDR2 as FYNNEI. CDR3 DNA sequence: TGTGCCAGCAAGACAAGGACCTACAATGAGCAGTTCTTC. It translates to CASKTRTYNEQFF.

This clonotype was counted at least ten times. This chain uses TRBV2 with TRBJ2-3; weak D call: TRBD2 (6 bases). The CDR3 spans 15 residues. The germline V gene has CDR1 SNHLY and CDR2 FYNNEI. Trimming took off 6 bases at V and 2 bases at J, with 15 bases between the two ends. This CDR3 is CASRLAGGFTDTQYF. The DNA of the CDR3 is TGTGCCAGCAGGCTCGCTGGGGGGTTCACAGATACGCAGTATTTT. The variable domain in full, completed from reference TRBV2 and TRBJ2-3, reads EPEVTQTPSHQVTQMGQEVILRCVPISNHLYFYWYRQILGQKVEFLVSFYNNEISEKSEIFDDQFSVERPDGSNFTLKIRSTKLEDSAMYFCASRLAGGFTDTQYFGPGTRLTVL.

This chain joins TRBV20-1 and TRBJ2-4; perhaps TRBD1 as D (7 bases). V was trimmed by 2 bases and J by 2 bases, leaving 10 bases between them. There are 14 residues in the CDR3. Germline lookup yields CDR1 DFQATT and CDR2 SNEGSKA (reference sequence). CDR3 DNA sequence: TGCAGTGCTAGACAGGGGGGAACCAAAAACATTCAGTACTTC. Its protein product is CSARQGGTKNIQYF.

As concerns this clonotype: A clone one base away is much larger, so this may be a read error. The chain combines TRBV20-1 with TRBJ2-7; 9 bases align to TRBD2. The trim removed 3 bases at V and 1 base at J, leaving 19 bases unmatched. The CDR3 has 19 amino acids. Germline V gene data show CDR1 as DFQATT and CDR2 as SNEGSKA (reference sequence). The CDR3 protein is CSASPPGSGRTLYSYEQYF. In DNA form, the CDR3 reads TGCAGTGCTAGCCCCCCAGGTAGCGGGAGAACCCTCTATTCCTACGAGCAGTACTTC.

This clonotype was counted ten times or more. This chain links TRBV18 with TRBJ1-1; unclear D gene. V was cut by 0 bases and J by 4 bases, with 12 bases left in between. CDR3 length equals 15 residues. The germline CDR1 and CDR2 sequences are KGHSH and LQKENI. The CDR3: CASSPPPARGTEAFF. CDR3 sequence (DNA): TGTGCCAGCTCACCACCTCCCGCCCGGGGCACTGAAGCTTTCTTT.

About this clonotype: A much larger clone differs from this one at a single base, so this may be a read error. CDR3 DNA: TGTGCCAGCAGTGGGGTGGAGGAGCTAGAGACCCAGTACTTC. This codes for CASSGVEELETQYF. The chain employs TRBV2 and TRBJ2-5; perhaps TRBD2 as D (5 bases). Germline-derived CDR1 and CDR2 are SNHLY and FYNNEI. V gave up 4 bases and J gave up 4 bases, with 13 bases separating them. There are 14 residues in the CDR3.

This clonotype was observed at least ten times. V and J are TRBV7-6 and TRBJ1-3; unclear D gene. Per the germline V gene, CDR1 is SGHVS and CDR2 is FNYEAQ. The CDR3 is made up of 16 amino acids. Trimming pared 5 bases from V and 0 bases from J, leaving 14 bases between. DNA for the CDR3: TGTGCCAGCAGCACCCGATACACGAACTCTGGAAACACCATATATTTT. Protein sequence: CASSTRYTNSGNTIYF.

V and J are TRBV5-4 and TRBJ2-2, with 9 bases aligning to TRBD1. The CDR3 consists of 14 residues. Germline V gene sequence: CDR1 SGHNT, CDR2 YYREEE (reference sequence). V gave up 2 bases and J gave up 7 bases; unmatched junction bases: 3. The CDR3 protein is CASSLQGAGGELFF. The CDR3 nucleotides read TGTGCCAGCAGCTTACAGGGGGCGGGCGGGGAGCTGTTTTTT. Full variable domain (remainder filled in from reference TRBV5-4 and TRBJ2-2): ETGVTQSPTHLIKTRGQQVTLRCSSQSGHNTVSWYQQALGQGPQFIFQYYREEENGRGNFPPRFSGLQFPNYSSELNVNALELDDSALYLCASSLQGAGGELFFGEGSRLTVL.